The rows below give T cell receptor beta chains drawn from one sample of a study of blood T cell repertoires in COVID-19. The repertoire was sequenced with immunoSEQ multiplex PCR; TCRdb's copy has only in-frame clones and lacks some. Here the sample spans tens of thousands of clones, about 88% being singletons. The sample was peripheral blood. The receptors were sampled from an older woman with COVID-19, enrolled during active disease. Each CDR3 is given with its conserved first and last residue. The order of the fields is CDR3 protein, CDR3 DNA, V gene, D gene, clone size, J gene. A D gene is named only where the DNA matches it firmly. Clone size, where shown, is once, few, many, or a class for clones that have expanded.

CASSAQNRGENEKLFF TGTGCCAGCAGCGCCCAAAACAGGGGCGAAAATGAAAAACTGTTTTTT TRBV11-1 TRBD1 . TRBJ1-4
CASSYTGLAEAFF TGTGCCAGCAGTTACACAGGGCTGGCTGAAGCTTTCTTT TRBV6-5 . . TRBJ1-1
CATSRFSLGGDTDTQYF TGTGCCACCAGCAGATTCTCATTAGGGGGGGATACAGATACGCAGTATTTT TRBV15 . few TRBJ2-3
CASVSPGGETQYF TGTGCCAGCGTCTCCCCGGGAGGGGAGACCCAGTACTTC TRBV28 TRBD2 few TRBJ2-5
CASSQPAGRSNEQYF TGTGCCAGCAGCCAACCTGCCGGGAGAAGCAACGAGCAGTACTTC TRBV14 . . TRBJ2-7
CASSLSAGQKGGYTF TGTGCCAGCAGCTTATCTGCAGGGCAGAAAGGAGGCTACACCTTC TRBV11-3 . . TRBJ1-2
CASSHLGQGGPYNEQFF TGCGCCAGCAGCCATCTCGGACAGGGAGGACCCTACAATGAGCAGTTCTTC TRBV4-3 TRBD1 few TRBJ2-1
CASSYDSKLFF TGTGCCAGCAGCTATGACAGTAAACTGTTTTTT TRBV11-2 . . TRBJ1-4
CATSGPGQTFYEQYF TGTGCCACCAGTGGCCCGGGACAGACTTTCTACGAGCAGTACTTC TRBV24-1 TRBD1 . TRBJ2-7
CASSEAHRESSGYTF TGTGCCAGCAGTGAAGCGCACAGGGAATCTTCTGGCTACACCTTC TRBV6-1 . . TRBJ1-2
CASSGTGIYSDEQYF TGTGCCAGCTCAGGGACAGGGATATACTCGGACGAGCAGTACTTC TRBV6-5 TRBD1 . TRBJ2-7
CASRSGAGNTIYF TGTGCCAGCAGGTCAGGGGCAGGAAACACCATATATTTT TRBV6-5 . . TRBJ1-3
CASSLGTGGTDTQYF TGTGCCAGCAGCCTAGGGACAGGGGGTACAGATACGCAGTATTTT TRBV11-2 TRBD1 . TRBJ2-3
CASSTLAGYNEQFF TGTGCCAGTAGCACCCTAGCGGGCTACAATGAGCAGTTCTTC TRBV19 TRBD2 . TRBJ2-1
CASSPSAAYNEQFF TGCGCCAGCAGCCCCAGCGCTGCCTACAATGAGCAGTTCTTC TRBV4-1 . . TRBJ2-1
CASSSRQGSSGNTIYF TGTGCCAGCAGCTCTCGACAGGGAAGCTCTGGAAACACCATATATTTT TRBV3-1/TRBV3-2 TRBD1 . TRBJ1-3
CASSAPRDSDPGGTGELFF TGTGCCAGCAGCGCGCCCCGGGACAGTGATCCTGGGGGTACCGGGGAGCTGTTTTTT TRBV9 TRBD1 . TRBJ2-2
CASSQTGLVSTDTQYF TGCGCCAGCAGCCAAACTGGACTAGTCAGCACAGATACGCAGTATTTT TRBV4-3 TRBD2 few TRBJ2-3
CAISDRSSYEQYF TGTGCCATCAGTGACCGCAGCTCCTACGAGCAGTACTTC TRBV10-3 . . TRBJ2-7
CASSLIHLGELFF TGTGCCAGCAGCTTAATACATCTCGGGGAGCTGTTTTTT TRBV7-9 . . TRBJ2-2
CASSYSAPWTANTQYF TGTGCCAGCAGTTACTCGGCCCCCTGGACAGCGAATACGCAGTATTTT TRBV6-2/TRBV6-3 . . TRBJ2-3
CASSPGQGLTGELFF TGTGCCAGCAGCCCCGGACAGGGATTGACCGGGGAGCTGTTTTTT TRBV5-4 TRBD1 . TRBJ2-2
CAWNLYQETQYF TGTGCCTGGAATCTGTACCAAGAGACCCAGTACTTC TRBV30 . . TRBJ2-5
CASSQEPGQGRTQYF TGTGCCAGCAGCCAAGAGCCAGGACAGGGGAGGACCCAGTACTTC TRBV3-1/TRBV3-2 TRBD1 . TRBJ2-5
CASSEPGLAGYEQYF TGTGCCAGCTCAGAACCGGGACTAGCGGGATACGAGCAGTACTTC TRBV18 TRBD2 . TRBJ2-7
CATRSSYTDTQYF TGTGCCACCAGGAGCTCGTACACAGATACGCAGTATTTT TRBV24-1 . . TRBJ2-3
CATSRDLRGHDEAFF TGTGCCACCAGCAGAGACCTCAGGGGGCATGATGAAGCTTTCTTT TRBV15 TRBD1 . TRBJ1-1
CASSTGLANYGYTF TGTGCCAGCAGTACCGGCCTAGCTAACTATGGCTACACCTTC TRBV27 . . TRBJ1-2
CASSLVSGSDEQYF TGTGCCAGCAGCTTAGTTAGCGGGAGTGACGAGCAGTACTTC TRBV7-2 TRBD2 . TRBJ2-7
CASSPLPGTREQFF TGTGCCAGCAGCCCTCTTCCAGGGACTAGGGAGCAGTTCTTC TRBV7-2 TRBD2 . TRBJ2-1
CASSLSGGSYNEQFF TGTGCCAGTAGCCTCAGCGGGGGATCCTACAATGAGCAGTTCTTC TRBV19 TRBD2 . TRBJ2-1
CASSYSELAAYNEQFF TGTGCCAGCAGTTACTCTGAACTAGCGGCTTACAATGAGCAGTTCTTC TRBV6-5 TRBD2 . TRBJ2-1
CASSQDVVLSEAFF TGTGCCAGCAGCCAAGATGTGGTGCTGAGTGAAGCTTTCTTT TRBV4-2 . . TRBJ1-1
CASSLAGGDRAYGYTF TGTGCCAGCAGTTTAGCCGGAGGGGACAGGGCCTACGGCTACACCTTC TRBV28 TRBD1 . TRBJ1-2
CATRGSGREEQFF TGTGCCACCCGGGGTAGCGGGAGGGAGGAGCAGTTCTTC TRBV15 TRBD2 . TRBJ2-1
CASRVGTASNEKLFF TGTGCCAGCAGGGTCGGGACAGCGAGTAATGAAAAACTGTTTTTT TRBV6-5 TRBD1 . TRBJ1-4
CASSYGGGGTEAFF TGTGCCAGCAGTTACGGGGGGGGAGGAACTGAAGCTTTCTTT TRBV6-5 . . TRBJ1-1
CAIHRSEGGELFF TGTGCCATCCATCGGTCTGAGGGCGGGGAGCTGTTTTTT TRBV24-1 . . TRBJ2-2
CASSLGGAANTEAFF TGTGCCAGCAGTTTAGGAGGGGCAGCCAACACTGAAGCTTTCTTT TRBV27 . . TRBJ1-1
CASSYRGTGELFF TGTGCCAGCAGTTACAGGGGCACCGGGGAGCTGTTTTTT TRBV2 TRBD1 . TRBJ2-2
CASTSGGPGSYNEQFF TGTGCCAGCACTAGCGGGGGGCCAGGCTCCTACAATGAGCAGTTCTTC TRBV9 TRBD2 . TRBJ2-1
CASSQIFGSGIVRGGNEQFF TGCGCCAGCAGCCAAATATTCGGCAGTGGCATAGTTCGAGGTGGGAATGAGCAGTTCTTC TRBV4-1 . . TRBJ2-1
CASTSQGGGTEAFF TGTGCCAGCACATCACAGGGCGGGGGCACTGAAGCTTTCTTT TRBV7-9 . . TRBJ1-1
CASSKGATEAFF TGTGCCAGCAGCAAAGGGGCCACTGAAGCTTTCTTT TRBV9 . . TRBJ1-1
CSVGRLPPGEQYF TGCAGCGTTGGCCGACTCCCACCCGGCGAGCAGTACTTC TRBV29-1 . . TRBJ2-7
CASGGQGAHQPQHF TGTGCCAGCGGAGGACAGGGGGCCCATCAGCCCCAGCATTTT TRBV6-5 TRBD1 . TRBJ1-5
CAISAWESSYNEQFF TGTGCCATCAGTGCGTGGGAGAGCTCCTACAATGAGCAGTTCTTC TRBV10-3 . . TRBJ2-1
CASTLAGAPYEQYF TGTGCCAGCACCCTAGCGGGGGCCCCCTACGAGCAGTACTTC TRBV7-2 TRBD2 . TRBJ2-7
CASRLGVGGANVLTF TGTGCCAGCCGTCTAGGAGTGGGTGGGGCCAACGTCCTGACTTTC TRBV6-5 . few TRBJ2-6
CASSGTGEQYF TGTGCCAGCAGCGGCACAGGTGAGCAGTACTTC TRBV5-4 . . TRBJ2-7
CASRRDYSYEQYF TGTGCCAGCAGGCGGGACTACTCCTACGAGCAGTACTTC TRBV28 TRBD2 once TRBJ2-7
CASSRQGAPNTGELFF TGTGCCAGCAGCAGACAGGGGGCCCCGAACACCGGGGAGCTGTTTTTT TRBV9 TRBD1 . TRBJ2-2
CASSLDRPVVTYNEQFF TGTGCCAGCAGTTTGGACAGGCCGGTTGTCACCTACAATGAGCAGTTCTTC TRBV2 TRBD1 . TRBJ2-1
CASSRWGREQFF TGTGCCAGCAGCCGATGGGGGCGTGAGCAGTTCTTC TRBV11-2 . once TRBJ2-1
CASSQEPWTGSRWKLFF TGTGCCAGCAGCCAAGAACCATGGACAGGCAGTAGGTGGAAACTGTTTTTT TRBV3-1/TRBV3-2 TRBD1 . TRBJ1-4